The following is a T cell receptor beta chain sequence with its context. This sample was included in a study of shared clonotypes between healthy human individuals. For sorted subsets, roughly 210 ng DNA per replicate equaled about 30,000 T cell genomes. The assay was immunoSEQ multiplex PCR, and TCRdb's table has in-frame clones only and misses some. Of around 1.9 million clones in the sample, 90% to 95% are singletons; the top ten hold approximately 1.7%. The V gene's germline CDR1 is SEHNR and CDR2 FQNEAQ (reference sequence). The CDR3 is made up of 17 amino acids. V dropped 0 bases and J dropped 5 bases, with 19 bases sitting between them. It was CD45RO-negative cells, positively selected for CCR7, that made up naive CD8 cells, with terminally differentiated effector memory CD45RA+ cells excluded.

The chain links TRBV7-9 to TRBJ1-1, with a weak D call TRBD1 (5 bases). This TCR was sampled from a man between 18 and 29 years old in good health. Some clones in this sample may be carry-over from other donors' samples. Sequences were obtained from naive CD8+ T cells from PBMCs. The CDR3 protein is CASSLASDGKGKTEAFF. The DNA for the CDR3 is TGTGCCAGCAGCTTAGCGTCAGATGGTAAGGGGAAAACTGAAGCTTTCTTT.